The next 4 T cell receptor beta chains were all read from a single sample in a study of blood T cells in healthy people across ages. Primed by a sample-barcoded 5' primer and a J-beta primer mix, a second PCR proceeded for roughly 7 to 12 cycles. MiXCR was run by TCRdb on the 5' RACE reads, yielding one entry per CDR3 protein. The sample records about 640,000 distinct CDR3 sequences, 58% being singletons. The sample was blood. The receptors were sampled from a man aged 55 to 70 in good health.

The V and J genes are TRBV4-1 and TRBJ2-7; D remains ambiguous. Germline CDR1 and CDR2: MGHRA and YSYEKL. V lost 3 bases to trimming and J lost 0 bases, with 9 bases between them. This CDR3 contains 14 residues. CDR3 DNA: TGCGCCAGCAGCCATGGCAGGAGCTCCTACGAGCAGTACTTC. This encodes CASSHGRSSYEQYF.

This clonotype was counted ten times or more. The rearrangement joins TRBV12-3 or TRBV12-4 to TRBJ2-1; the D is unclear. CDR3 size: 15 residues. V was pared by 3 bases and J by 0 bases, with 9 bases between. CDR3 loop: CASSFVGDSYNEQFF. In DNA form, the CDR3 reads TGTGCCAGCAGTTTTGTTGGGGACTCCTACAATGAGCAGTTCTTC.

This chain links TRBV28 with TRBJ2-7; D is possibly TRBD2 (5 bases). The CDR3 extends over 12 amino acids. Germline V gene lookup returns CDR1 MDHEN and CDR2 SYDVKM. Trimming removed 7 bases from V and 4 bases from J, with 11 bases in between. CDR3 sequence reads: CASMGSEYEQYF. DNA of the CDR3: TGTGCCAGCATGGGTAGCGAGTACGAGCAGTACTTC.

The chain carries TRBV10-3 and TRBJ2-1; 7 nucleotides match TRBD2. Germline CDR1 and CDR2: ENHRY and SYGVKD. The ends lost 6 bases at V and 6 bases at J; junction bases unmatched: 11. The CDR3 contains 15 residues. CDR3: CAISVGLAEVNEQFF. The CDR3, as DNA: TGTGCCATCAGCGTCGGCCTAGCGGAGGTCAATGAGCAGTTCTTC.